The 6 T cell receptor beta chains below all came from one sample that was sequenced in a study of CD8 T cells in Susac syndrome. Reverse transcription of about 0.5 to 1 ug RNA used random hexamers. TCRdb recomputed calls from the immunoSEQ multiplex PCR reads with MiXCR, one row per CDR3 protein. This table has some 150,000 distinct CDR3 sequences, around 95% appearing once. The specimen sequenced was CD8+ T cells from PBMCs. The origin of the receptors is a human donor with multiple sclerosis.

The chain joins TRBV20-1 to TRBJ2-5; 9 bases align to TRBD1. Germline lookup yields CDR1 DFQATT and CDR2 SNEGSKA (reference sequence). This CDR3 has 11 residues. Germline trimming cut 7 bases from V and 7 bases from J; bases unmatched to any gene: 4. As DNA, the CDR3 is TGCAGTGGACAGGGGGGGTCGACCCAGTACTTC. This sequence encodes CSGQGGSTQYF.

This sequence joins TRBV7-3 and TRBJ2-7, with D maybe TRBD1 (6 bases). In germline, CDR1 is SGHTA, CDR2 FQGTGA. V was trimmed by 5 bases and J by 3 bases, leaving 14 bases between them. The CDR3 loop spans 14 amino acids. The CDR3 coding sequence is TGTGCCAGCAGCCCCCGGTTAGGGGGCTACGAGCAGTACTTC. Amino acids: CASSPRLGGYEQYF.

The rearrangement uses TRBV7-9 and TRBJ1-6; D remains ambiguous. The CDR3 consists of 16 residues. Germline V gene lookup returns CDR1 SEHNR and CDR2 FQNEAQ (reference sequence). Deletions cut 5 bases from V and 7 bases from J, with 18 bases between. The CDR3 protein is CASSAYRSNLNSPLHF. CDR3 DNA sequence: TGTGCCAGCAGCGCATACCGGAGTAATTTGAATTCACCCCTCCACTTT. Looking up the rest from reference TRBV7-9 and TRBJ1-6 gives the full variable domain: DTGVSQNPRHKITKRGQNVTFRCDPISEHNRLYWYRQTLGQGPEFLTYFQNEAQLEKSRLLSDRFSAERPKGSFSTLEIQRTEQGDSAMYLCASSAYRSNLNSPLHFGNGTRLTVT.

The chain recombines TRBV6-5 with TRBJ1-2; the D is unclear. Germline CDR1 MNHEY, CDR2 SVGAGI. The CDR3 loop spans 12 amino acids. V lost 3 bases to trimming and J lost 3 bases, with 5 bases between them. The CDR3: CASSYSDYGYTF. The CDR3 DNA reads as TGTGCCAGCAGTTATTCAGACTATGGCTACACCTTC.

The chain combines TRBV5-1 with TRBJ2-5; 12 bases are shared with TRBD2. This CDR3 has 16 residues. Germline V gene lookup returns CDR1 SGHRS and CDR2 YFSETQ. V dropped 2 bases and J dropped 1; count of bases not matched to a gene: 3. In DNA form, the CDR3 reads TGCGCCAGCAGCTTCACTAGCGGGGGGAGCCAAGAGACCCAGTACTTC. Translation: CASSFTSGGSQETQYF.

This clonotype was counted a single time. The chain employs TRBV5-6 and TRBJ1-5; D ambiguous. This CDR3 is built from 14 residues. Germline loops: CDR1 SGHDT, CDR2 YYEEEE. V shed 0 bases and J shed 0 bases, with 4 bases lying between them. CDR3: CASSLAVSNQPQHF. CDR3 nucleotide sequence: TGTGCCAGCAGCTTGGCGGTTAGCAATCAGCCCCAGCATTTT.